Each of the 5 T cell receptor beta chains below was sequenced from the same sample in a study of shared clonotypes between healthy human individuals. The data were produced by immunoSEQ multiplex PCR, yet TCRdb's version contains in-frame clones alone and is incomplete. The repertoire holds a few million clones, with around nine tenths as singletons. The specimen sequenced was naive CD4+ T cells sorted from blood. Subset described: CD45RA+ positively selected. The receptors stem from a man between 18 and 29 years old in good health.

This rearrangement joins TRBV30 to TRBJ2-1, with D possibly matching TRBD1 (5 bases). The CDR3 totals 17 residues. CDR1 is GTSNPN and CDR2 is SVGIG in the germline V gene (reference sequence). Trimming took off 0 bases at V and 4 bases at J, with 19 bases between the two ends. The CDR3 DNA follows: TGTGCCTGGAGTGTGGCCCGGACAAGCGAACATTACAATGAGCAGTTCTTC. Residues: CAWSVARTSEHYNEQFF.

This clone occurred a few times. V and J are TRBV7-9 and TRBJ1-6, with D possibly TRBD1 on 6 matching bases. This CDR3 region has 15 residues. Germline V gene lookup returns CDR1 SEHNR and CDR2 FQNEAQ (reference sequence). V was clipped by 0 bases and J by 6 bases, with 9 bases between them. The CDR3 bases are TGTGCCAGCAGCTTAGCAAGGGGGGGTAATTCACCCCTCCACTTT. Protein product: CASSLARGGNSPLHF.

This rearrangement joins TRBV7-9 to TRBJ2-4; D remains unclear. Deletions cut 1 base from V and 2 bases from J, with 15 bases between. The length of the CDR3 is 17 residues. Germline CDR1 is SEHNR and CDR2 is FQNEAQ (reference sequence). The CDR3 here is CASSLEMVAETKNIQYF. The CDR3 nucleotides read TGTGCCAGCAGCTTAGAAATGGTGGCGGAGACCAAAAACATTCAGTACTTC.

The chain joins TRBV6-1 to TRBJ2-7; D may be TRBD1 (6 bases). CDR1 is MNHNS and CDR2 is SASEGT in the germline V gene. CDR3 length: 16 amino acids. The V gene lost 3 bases and the J gene lost 4 bases, with 19 bases spanning the gap. CDR3 amino acids: CASSENRVTMGYEQYF. The CDR3 DNA reads as TGTGCCAGCAGTGAGAACAGGGTAACTATGGGTTACGAGCAGTACTTC.

The chain joins TRBV5-1 to TRBJ2-7; perhaps TRBD2 as D (5 bases). Germline V CDR1 and CDR2: SGHRS, YFSETQ. The V and J ends lost 1 base and 7 bases respectively, with 9 bases between them. The CDR3 consists of 12 residues. The CDR3 region is CASSLPGREQYF. CDR3 DNA sequence: TGCGCCAGCAGCTTGCCTGGGAGAGAGCAGTACTTC.